What follows are 8 T cell receptor beta chains derived from one specimen sequenced in a study of blood T cells in healthy people across ages. A J-beta primer mix and a sample-barcoded 5' primer were used in a second PCR of roughly 6 to 11 cycles. TCRdb called the 5' RACE reads again in MiXCR, with one record for every CDR3 protein. Of approximately 1.5 million distinct CDR3 sequences detected, 35% to 45% appear once; the ten largest clones hold just over 4%. The source material was blood. The source of these receptors is a young woman in good health.

The chain is built from TRBV20-1 and TRBJ2-3; 7 bases align to TRBD1. Germline V lookup: CDR1 DFQATT, CDR2 SNEGSKA (reference sequence). Unmatched junction bases numbered 16, after V lost 3 bases and J lost 10 bases. The CDR3 covers 15 residues. CDR3 sequence reads: CSASSPGQFPSAQYF. DNA for the CDR3: TGCAGTGCTAGCTCCCCGGGACAGTTCCCCTCCGCGCAGTATTTT.

This clonotype was recorded many times. The chain couples TRBV20-1 to TRBJ1-2; D gene ambiguous. Trimming pared 5 bases from V and 4 bases from J, leaving 14 bases between. This CDR3 region has 13 residues. Germline loops: CDR1 DFQATT, CDR2 SNEGSKA (reference sequence). CDR3 DNA: TGCAGTGCTCCGTCCAAAGGGTTCTATGGCTACACCTTC. Translated, it gives CSAPSKGFYGYTF.

This clonotype was detected a few times. The chain uses TRBV29-1 and TRBJ2-1; TRBD1 matches 8 bases. The CDR3 totals 14 residues. Germline assignment: CDR1 SQVTM and CDR2 ANQGSEA. V dropped 7 bases and J dropped 0; count of bases not matched to a gene: 5. The CDR3 DNA reads as TGCAGCGACTACAGGGGGAGCTCCTACAATGAGCAGTTCTTC. It translates to CSDYRGSSYNEQFF.

The rearrangement uses TRBV10-3 and TRBJ2-7; TRBD2 matches at 8 bases. Germline CDR1 and CDR2: ENHRY and SYGVKD. The CDR3 runs to 16 residues. With V trimmed by 2 bases and J by 1 base, 7 bases remained unmatched. The CDR3 protein is CAISELGGGLSYEQYF. The CDR3 DNA sequence: TGTGCCATCAGTGAGCTCGGGGGGGGATTATCCTACGAGCAGTACTTC.

This clonotype was seen at least ten times. V gene TRBV29-1 combines with J gene TRBJ1-2; D is ambiguous. CDR1 SQVTM and CDR2 ANQGSEA come from the germline V gene. The CDR3 has 11 amino acids. V was cut by 4 bases and J by 3 bases, with 6 bases left in between. CDR3: CSVGDDYGYTF. CDR3 nucleotides: TGCAGCGTTGGGGATGACTATGGCTACACCTTC.

This clonotype was recorded a few times. V usage is TRBV7-2 and J usage is TRBJ2-3; D is undetermined. The CDR3 extends over 14 amino acids. V dropped 5 bases and J dropped 2 bases, with 11 bases sitting between them. CDR1 is SGHTA and CDR2 is FQGNSA in the germline V gene. The CDR3 region has the DNA TGTGCCAGCAGCATTAGTCCAGTCACAGATACGCAGTATTTT. This gives the protein CASSISPVTDTQYF.

The rearrangement joins TRBV12-3 or TRBV12-4 to TRBJ1-5, with D possibly TRBD1 on 6 matching bases. The CDR3 spans 14 residues. V was trimmed by 5 bases and J by 6 bases, leaving 14 bases between them. DNA of the CDR3: TGTGCCAGCAGTGGTCGGGGGGCGCGTCAGCCCCAGCATTTT. Protein sequence: CASSGRGARQPQHF.

This clonotype was seen repeatedly, ten times or more. The V and J genes are TRBV4-3 and TRBJ2-7, with D possibly matching TRBD1 (5 bases). The CDR3 has 15 residues. Trimming pared 0 bases from V and 3 bases from J, leaving 12 bases between. CDR1 LGHNA and CDR2 YSLEER come from the germline V gene. In DNA form, the CDR3 reads TGCGCCAGCAGCCAAGATGTCAGGACAAGCTACGAGCAGTACTTC. Encoded protein: CASSQDVRTSYEQYF.